The rows below give T cell receptor beta chains drawn from one sample of a study of OX40 agonist ivuxolimab in advanced cancers. Measured with immunoSEQ multiplex PCR; TCRdb has only the in-frame clones, and not every one. This sample has around 46,000 clones; 88% occur once, and the top ten carry 56%. The material was CD4+ or CD8+ T cells sorted from blood, obtained in a trial of the OX40 agonist ivuxolimab. Receptor source: an adult with an advanced solid tumor such as melanoma, head and neck, liver or kidney cancer. The conserved cysteine and the conserved F or W are not part of the CDR3 here. Fields, in order: D gene, clone size, V gene, J gene, CDR3 protein. A D gene is named only where the DNA matches it firmly. The size field is filled for only some rows; it gives once, few, many or a size class.

d_call: TRBD1; clone_size: -; v_call: TRBV5-1; j_call: TRBJ2-7; cdr3_aa: ASSSEQGAYEQY
d_call: -; clone_size: -; v_call: TRBV4-3; j_call: TRBJ1-4; cdr3_aa: ASSQDQGSSEKLF
d_call: -; clone_size: once; v_call: TRBV29-1; j_call: TRBJ2-5; cdr3_aa: SVWGLVDSQETQY
d_call: -; clone_size: -; v_call: TRBV6-5; j_call: TRBJ2-7; cdr3_aa: ASSPGLPYEQY
d_call: TRBD1; clone_size: -; v_call: TRBV18; j_call: TRBJ1-2; cdr3_aa: ASSPGTGGPDYGYT
d_call: -; clone_size: -; v_call: TRBV19; j_call: TRBJ2-1; cdr3_aa: ASNSILGGMNNEQF
d_call: -; clone_size: few; v_call: TRBV6-1; j_call: TRBJ2-7; cdr3_aa: ASSEGAYEQY
d_call: -; clone_size: -; v_call: TRBV5-1; j_call: TRBJ2-1; cdr3_aa: ASRLGPPPSNEQF
d_call: TRBD2; clone_size: -; v_call: TRBV5-6; j_call: TRBJ2-7; cdr3_aa: ASSLGLFPGGYEQY
d_call: -; clone_size: -; v_call: TRBV6-1; j_call: TRBJ2-3; cdr3_aa: ASSVGGLVTDTQY